This passage covers 19 T cell receptor beta chains from one sample sequenced in a study of T cell clonality in common variable immunodeficiency. Study-level points and caveats: In common variable immunodeficiency, TCR beta chains reportedly carried fewer deletions and N-nucleotide insertions.

Their recognized antigens are unknown. The data were produced by immunoSEQ multiplex PCR, yet TCRdb's version contains in-frame clones alone and is incomplete. The data show 15,000 to 20,000 clones, none appearing only once, with 2.5% held by the ten largest. Input material: peripheral blood mononuclear cells. The receptors originated from a human donor with common variable immunodeficiency.

This clone has at least ten counts. The read is 3 residues too short to cover the CDR3 end, so that end is filled in from the germline J gene. The J gene is TRBJ2-3, the V gene TRBV2, with D possibly TRBD2 on 6 matching bases. Trimming left V 10 bases short and J 5 bases short, with 22 bases between. Germline loops: CDR1 SNHLY, CDR2 FYNNEI. The CDR3 is made up of 15 amino acids. Partial CDR3 DNA: TGTGCCACCACCATCATGGGGGGTGCAGGAGATACG. Encoded protein: CATTIMGGAGDT. The CDR3 as a whole reads CATTIMGGAGDTQYF.

This clone was counted ten times or more. With the read ending 3 residues before the CDR3 end, the germline J gene is used to fill in that end. The gene calls are TRBV20-1 and TRBJ2-7, with 15 bases aligning to TRBD2. Trimming cost V 0 bases and J 6 bases; bases outside gene matches: 6. The CDR3 is 16 amino acids. CDR1 and CDR2 (germline): DFQATT, SNEGSKA (reference sequence). CDR3 loop: CSAREEGTSGRSEQYF. The CDR3 bases that were read are TGCAGTGCTAGAGAGGAAGGGACTAGCGGGAGGAGCGAG.

This clone has ten or more counts. The sequenced fragment ends 3 residues before the CDR3 boundary, so the rest is inferred from the germline J gene. V is TRBV20-1 and J is TRBJ2-5; possible D gene TRBD2, 7 bases. With 6 bases removed from V and 5 bases from J, the gap between germline ends came to 16 bases. CDR1 is DFQATT, CDR2 SNEGSKA, per germline (reference sequence). The CDR3 totals 13 residues. This CDR3 reads CSAGGGGAETQYF. The DNA read from the CDR3 is TGCAGTGCCGGGGGTGGGGGGGCGGAGACC.

This clone has a count of ten or more. The CDR3 sequence: CASSLEPSTGELFF. Incomplete CDR3 DNA: TGCGCCAGCAGCTTGGAGCCCTCCACCGGGGAG. The chain joins TRBV5-1 to TRBJ2-2, with D hard to call. With the read ending 3 residues before the CDR3 end, the germline J gene is used to fill in that end. From germline, CDR1 is SGHRS and CDR2 YFSETQ. The CDR3 covers 14 residues. The V end was cut by 0 bases, the J end by 4 bases, with 7 bases between.

This clone was detected many times. The CDR3 end is not reached by the read, which stops 3 residues before it; the germline J gene fills it in. The gene calls are TRBV20-1 and TRBJ1-2; possible D gene TRBD1, 5 bases. Trimming removed 5 bases at V and 4 bases at J, with 11 bases between. The CDR3 is 12 residues long. The germline V gene encodes CDR1 DFQATT and CDR2 SNEGSKA (reference sequence). The DNA read from the CDR3 is TGCAGTGCTCTTGACAGAGTCTATGGC. This gives the protein CSALDRVYG. The entire CDR3 is CSALDRVYGYTF.

This clone was picked up many times. The read terminates 3 residues ahead of where the CDR3 ends, so the germline J gene completes it. This chain links TRBV4-1 with TRBJ2-2; D is unclear. This CDR3 comprises 11 residues. V lost 7 bases and J 3 bases, leaving 3 bases between the germline ends. Germline lookup yields CDR1 MGHRA and CDR2 YSYEKL. The chain's CDR3 is CASTDTGELFF. Incomplete CDR3 DNA: TGCGCCAGCACTGACACCGGGGAG.

The DNA read from the CDR3 is TGTGCCAGCAGCCGGCGGACTGAA. Translation: CASSRRTE. Given in full, the CDR3 is CASSRRTEAFF. The rearrangement joins TRBV7-2 to TRBJ1-1; D not certain. The CDR3 end falls 3 residues outside the read, so it is completed with the germline J gene. CDR1 and CDR2 (germline): SGHTA, FQGNSA. V was pared by 5 bases and J by 5 bases, with 6 bases between. The CDR3 length is 11 residues.

Ten or more counts support this clone. The DNA ends 3 residues before the CDR3 does, and the rest of the CDR3 is filled in from the germline J gene. This sequence joins TRBV2 and TRBJ2-7; TRBD2 agrees at 7 bases. Germline trimming cut 0 bases from V and 2 bases from J; bases unmatched to any gene: 4. This CDR3 contains 15 residues. Germline CDR1 and CDR2: SNHLY and FYNNEI. CDR3 sequence: CASSEAGGGTYEQYF. CDR3 DNA (partial): TGTGCCAGCAGTGAAGCGGGGGGGGGAACCTACGAG.

This clone came up many times. Read sequence stops 3 residues before the CDR3 end, and the germline J gene provides the missing end. The V and J genes are TRBV20-1 and TRBJ2-7, with D possibly matching TRBD2 (5 bases). The germline V and J ends were trimmed by 1 base and 3 bases, with 13 bases remaining between them. The CDR3 contains 14 residues. Germline loops: CDR1 DFQATT, CDR2 SNEGSKA (reference sequence). CDR3 sequence reads: CSARGERLFYEQYF. The sequenced part of the CDR3 DNA is TGCAGTGCTAGAGGGGAGCGGCTATTCTACGAG.

This clone was seen many times. CDR3 sequence: CASRGQENTEAFF. Incomplete CDR3 DNA: TGCGCCAGCCGGGGACAGGAGAACACTGAA. The chain joins TRBV5-1 to TRBJ1-1; 8 bases line up with TRBD1. The CDR3 end falls 3 residues outside the read, so it is completed with the germline J gene. With V trimmed by 7 bases and J by 1 base, 3 bases remained unmatched. This CDR3 has 13 amino acids. Germline lookup yields CDR1 SGHRS and CDR2 YFSETQ.

This clone was picked up many times. The missing CDR3 end, 3 residues past where the read stops, is filled in from the germline J gene. This sequence joins TRBV7-2 and TRBJ2-1; TRBD2 aligns across 7 bases. The germline CDR1 and CDR2 sequences are SGHTA and FQGNSA. V gave up 6 bases and J gave up 7 bases; unmatched junction bases: 3. The CDR3 loop spans 12 amino acids. The covered CDR3 bases are TGTGCCAGCAGGCTAGCGGCGAATGAG. This gives the protein CASRLAANE. The CDR3 in its entirety is CASRLAANEQFF.

This clone was counted ten times or more. Coverage ceases 3 residues before the CDR3 finishes, and the germline J gene fills in the end. The chain has TRBV7-9 and TRBJ1-1; D possibly corresponds to TRBD1 (5 bases). The CDR3 has 13 amino acids. Per germline, CDR1 SEHNR and CDR2 FQNEAQ (reference sequence). CDR3 DNA (partial): TGTGCCAGCAGCTTATTTCGAGGGGTAGAA. Encoded protein: CASSLFRGVE. The CDR3 as a whole reads CASSLFRGVEAFF.

This clone has a count of ten or more. Sequencing ends 3 residues short of the CDR3 end; the germline J gene provides the rest. The chain links TRBV2 to TRBJ2-6, with D tentatively TRBD2 (6 bases). V was clipped by 8 bases and J by 4 bases, with 15 bases between them. Germline-derived CDR1 and CDR2 are SNHLY and FYNNEI. The CDR3 is 15 amino acids. The CDR3 reads CASDAGWLGANVLTF. The covered CDR3 bases are TGTGCCAGCGACGCGGGGTGGCTCGGGGCCAACGTC.

This clone has a count of ten or more. The read finishes 3 residues shy of the CDR3 end, and the germline J gene is used to complete it. The chain joins TRBV10-1 to TRBJ2-1; D is unresolved. Germline V CDR1 and CDR2: WNHNN, SYGVQD (reference sequence). Trimming pared 3 bases from V and 9 bases from J, leaving 15 bases between. The CDR3 sequence is 14 residues long. The CDR3: CASSDDNLFGEQFF. CDR3 bases read: TGCGCCAGCAGTGATGACAACCTGTTCGGTGAG.

This clone was seen at least ten times. The DNA ends 3 residues before the CDR3 does, and the rest of the CDR3 is filled in from the germline J gene. The rearrangement links TRBV9 to TRBJ2-5, with 11 positions matching TRBD2. This CDR3 contains 15 residues. Per the germline V gene, CDR1 is SGDLS and CDR2 is YYNGEE. V lost 3 bases to trimming and J lost 4 bases; unmatched junction nucleotides: 5. CDR3 DNA, as far as it was read: TGTGCCAGCAGCGGAATAGCGGGAGGGGGAGAGACC. Its translation is CASSGIAGGGET. The CDR3 in full is CASSGIAGGGETQYF.

This clone was seen many times. Coverage ceases 3 residues before the CDR3 finishes, and the germline J gene fills in the end. This chain joins TRBV13 and TRBJ2-7, with TRBD2 matching 10 bases. The V gene end was trimmed by 6 bases and the J gene end by 0 bases; junction bases not matched to a gene: 5. This CDR3 has 15 amino acids. Germline values: CDR1 PRHDT, CDR2 FYEKMQ (reference sequence). The CDR3 protein is CASSFGTSASYEQYF. Incomplete CDR3 DNA: TGTGCCAGCAGTTTCGGGACTAGCGCCTCCTACGAG.

This clone was observed at least ten times. The read halts 3 residues ahead of the CDR3 end, with the missing end drawn from the germline J gene. V and J are TRBV6-2 or TRBV6-3 and TRBJ2-7; possibly TRBD2 for D (6 bases). This CDR3 region has 15 residues. Trimming removed 6 bases from V and 0 bases from J, with 15 bases in between. The germline V gene has CDR1 MNHEY and CDR2 SVGEGT. The CDR3 here is CASRGAGTSSYEQYF. The part of the CDR3 DNA that was read is TGTGCCAGCAGGGGCGCGGGGACGAGCTCCTACGAG.

At least ten counts were recorded for this clone. The read gets to within 3 residues of the CDR3 end, and the germline J gene fills in the rest. The chain has TRBV7-2 and TRBJ2-2; weak D call: TRBD1 (5 bases). Trimming took off 7 bases at V and 2 bases at J, with 11 bases between the two ends. The CDR3 has 14 amino acids. Looked up from germline, CDR1 is SGHTA and CDR2 is FQGNSA. This CDR3 reads CASTPGHNTGELFF. Incomplete CDR3 DNA: TGTGCCAGCACCCCAGGACACAACACCGGGGAG.

This clone has at least ten counts. The missing CDR3 end, 3 residues past where the read stops, is filled in from the germline J gene. The chain has TRBV18 and TRBJ1-5, with D maybe TRBD1 (6 bases). V lost 3 bases and J 6 bases, leaving 9 bases between the germline ends. The CDR3 extends over 13 amino acids. The germline V gene has CDR1 KGHSH and CDR2 LQKENI. The DNA read from the CDR3 is TGTGCCAGCTCACCTACGGACAGTCAGCCC. Amino acids: CASSPTDSQP. The full CDR3 is CASSPTDSQPQHF.